The 27 T cell receptor beta chains reported below all come from one sample, sequenced in a study of T cells after yellow fever vaccination. TCRdb redid the calling of the 5' RACE reads with MiXCR, one entry per CDR3 protein. Here the sample spans 500,000 to 650,000 distinct CDR3 sequences, about 12% being singletons. Sequenced material: PBMCs, taken on the day of the yellow fever booster vaccination. Source of these receptors: a man between 25 and 39 years old who received the YFV17D yellow fever vaccine.

About this clonotype itself: A read error may be the cause here, since a much bigger clone is one base away. The DNA of the CDR3 is TGCACCAGCAGCCAAGCAACCGGGCACAATGAGCAGTTCTTC. Protein product: CTSSQATGHNEQFF. The rearrangement joins TRBV4-3 to TRBJ2-1; D gene ambiguous. Germline loops: CDR1 LGHNA, CDR2 YSLEER. This CDR3 region has 14 residues.

The chain employs TRBV15 and TRBJ1-6; 8 nucleotides match TRBD1. Germline CDR1 and CDR2: LNHNV and YYDKDF (reference sequence). V shed 9 bases, J shed 12 bases, and the junction held 13 bases outside the gene matches. This CDR3 is built from 14 residues. CDR3 region: CATNDFTGGRPLHF. The CDR3, as DNA: TGTGCCACAAACGACTTCACAGGGGGGAGACCCCTCCACTTT.

This clonotype was seen only a few times. The J gene is TRBJ2-4, the V gene TRBV29-1; 7 nucleotides line up with TRBD2. CDR3 length equals 13 residues. In germline, CDR1 is SQVTM, CDR2 ANQGSEA. Losses at the gene ends were 5 bases for V and 8 bases for J; bases not matched to a gene: 9. The CDR3 protein is CSVRGRAWDIQYF. The CDR3, as DNA: TGCAGCGTTCGGGGGAGGGCCTGGGACATTCAGTACTTC.

The sample holds one count of this clonotype. The chain employs TRBV6-1 and TRBJ2-3; D uncertain. V lost 6 bases and J 0 bases, leaving 10 bases between the germline ends. CDR3 length equals 14 residues. Germline CDR1 is MNHNS and CDR2 is SASEGT. The CDR3 sequence is CASRMTTSTDTQYF. DNA for the CDR3: TGTGCCAGCAGGATGACAACGAGCACAGATACGCAGTATTTT.

The chain has TRBV4-1 and TRBJ2-4; 8 positions match TRBD1. V was clipped by 3 bases and J by 9 bases; unmatched bases: 4. This CDR3 region has 13 residues. CDR1 is MGHRA, CDR2 YSYEKL, per germline. CDR3 loop: CASSHPGQAIQYF. CDR3 sequence (DNA): TGCGCCAGCAGCCATCCGGGACAGGCCATTCAGTACTTC.

This clonotype was recorded a few times. Written as DNA, the CDR3 is TGTGCCAGCAGTTTAGTGAGGGTCAGTAGGGACTTTAACTATGGCTACACCTTC. It yields the protein CASSLVRVSRDFNYGYTF. This chain joins TRBV12-3 or TRBV12-4 and TRBJ1-2; D is perhaps TRBD1 (5 bases). Trimming shortened V by 1 base and J by 1 base, and 19 bases separated the two germline ends. The CDR3 extends over 18 amino acids.

This clonotype showed up just a few times. The V and J genes are TRBV11-1 and TRBJ2-5; 15 positions agree with TRBD2. From germline, CDR1 is SGHAT and CDR2 FQDESV (reference sequence). Germline trimming cut 4 bases from V and 6 bases from J; bases unmatched to any gene: 3. The CDR3 spans 15 residues. In nucleotides, the CDR3 is TGTGCCAGCAGCTCCGGGACTAGCGGGAGGAAGACCCAGTACTTC. Encoded protein: CASSSGTSGRKTQYF.

This clonotype was seen a few times. This chain joins TRBV15 and TRBJ2-3, with D uncertain. The CDR3 spans 16 residues. Germline V lookup: CDR1 LNHNV, CDR2 YYDKDF (reference sequence). V gave up 4 bases and J gave up 0 bases, with 14 bases separating them. In DNA form, the CDR3 reads TGTGCCACCAGCATAGGCGGATTTCATAGCACAGATACGCAGTATTTT. Protein product: CATSIGGFHSTDTQYF.

There are a few counts of this clonotype. V usage is TRBV6-2 or TRBV6-3 and J usage is TRBJ2-4; TRBD1 might be the D (6 bases). V dropped 5 bases and J dropped 6 bases, with 14 bases sitting between them. The CDR3 sequence is 14 residues long. The V gene's germline CDR1 is MNHEY and CDR2 SVGEGT. This CDR3 is CASSPLSTGNIQYF. CDR3 sequence (DNA): TGTGCCAGCAGTCCACTCTCGACAGGAAACATTCAGTACTTC.

V and J are TRBV20-1 and TRBJ2-5, with 13 bases identical to TRBD2. Germline V gives CDR1 DFQATT, CDR2 SNEGSKA (reference sequence). The CDR3 has 16 amino acids. Germline trimming cut 3 bases from V and 5 bases from J; bases unmatched to any gene: 9. This CDR3 reads CSASGLAGAPVETQYF. The CDR3 DNA follows: TGCAGTGCTAGTGGACTAGCGGGAGCCCCGGTGGAGACCCAGTACTTC.

This clonotype was seen a few times. This sequence joins TRBV30 and TRBJ2-5; 7 nucleotides agree with TRBD1. V shed 2 bases, J shed 5 bases, and the junction held 11 bases outside the gene matches. CDR3 length: 15 residues. CDR1 is GTSNPN and CDR2 is SVGIG in the germline V gene (reference sequence). CDR3 residues: CAWSLLTTGRETQYF. CDR3 nucleotide sequence: TGTGCCTGGAGTCTACTCACGACAGGGCGGGAGACCCAGTACTTC. Full variable domain (rest looked up from reference TRBV30 and TRBJ2-5): SQTIHQWPATLVQPVGSPLSLECTVEGTSNPNLYWYRQAAGRGLQLLFYSVGIGQISSEVPQNLSASRPQDRQFILSSKKLLLSDSGFYLCAWSLLTTGRETQYFGPGTRLLVL.

This clonotype was detected a few times. CDR3 region: CASSGTGTVNTEAFF. The CDR3 nucleotides are TGCGCCAGCAGCGGGACCGGGACAGTGAACACTGAAGCTTTCTTT. This chain joins TRBV5-1 and TRBJ1-1; TRBD1 matches at 7 bases. With 4 bases clipped from V and 0 bases from J, the junction kept 6 bases outside the gene matches. From germline, CDR1 is SGHRS and CDR2 YFSETQ. This CDR3 has 15 residues.

V gene TRBV13 combines with J gene TRBJ2-7; D is undetermined. The CDR3 length is 13 residues. Trimming shortened V by 3 bases and J by 1 base, and 7 bases separated the two germline ends. CDR1 is PRHDT, CDR2 FYEKMQ, per germline (reference sequence). For the CDR3, the DNA is TGTGCCAGCAGCTTCCCCTTATCCTACGAGCAGTACTTC. It translates to CASSFPLSYEQYF.

The chain links TRBV12-3 or TRBV12-4 to TRBJ2-7; no definite D call. The ends were cut back, 8 bases at V and 2 bases at J, with 7 bases in the middle. CDR3 length: 11 amino acids. The chain's CDR3 is CASGSTYEQYF. CDR3 nucleotides: TGTGCCAGCGGATCAACCTACGAGCAGTACTTC.

This clonotype was found many times. The V gene is TRBV20-1, the J gene TRBJ2-1; a possible D gene is TRBD1 (6 bases). Between the trimmed V and J ends, which lost 3 bases and 0 bases, there was a span of 9 bases. The germline V gene encodes CDR1 DFQATT and CDR2 SNEGSKA (reference sequence). The CDR3 is 14 amino acids. The CDR3 reads CSARQGSSYNEQFF. As DNA, the CDR3 is TGCAGTGCTAGGCAGGGGAGCTCCTACAATGAGCAGTTCTTC.

The chain recombines TRBV20-1 with TRBJ2-4; D gene unclear. Trimming pared 6 bases from V and 0 bases from J, leaving 12 bases between. The CDR3 extends over 14 amino acids. Looked up from germline, CDR1 is DFQATT and CDR2 is SNEGSKA (reference sequence). CDR3: CSAEAPVAKNIQYF. In nucleotides, the CDR3 is TGCAGTGCAGAAGCCCCAGTAGCCAAAAACATTCAGTACTTC.

The CDR3 reads CAAGGTGSGNTIYF. The CDR3 DNA reads TGTGCCGCGGGAGGGACAGGCTCTGGAAACACCATATATTTT. This chain connects TRBV10-3 to TRBJ1-3; TRBD1 matches 8 bases. Germline V gene sequence: CDR1 ENHRY, CDR2 SYGVKD. V gave up 11 bases and J gave up 0 bases; unmatched junction bases: 6. The CDR3 runs 14 residues.

This clonotype was observed a handful of times. The chain has TRBV28 and TRBJ1-5; TRBD1 matches 9 bases. In germline, CDR1 is MDHEN, CDR2 SYDVKM. J was trimmed by 4 bases and V by 6 bases; bases with no gene match: 4. This CDR3 comprises 14 residues. CDR3 in amino acids: CASRAGQGNQPQHF. In DNA, the CDR3 is TGTGCCAGCAGGGCCGGACAGGGGAATCAGCCCCAGCATTTT.

This sequence joins TRBV14 and TRBJ1-1; the match to TRBD1 covers 7 bases. Germline CDR1 is SGHDN and CDR2 is FVKESK. The ends lost 1 base at V and 1 base at J; junction bases unmatched: 3. This CDR3 contains 15 residues. CDR3 in amino acids: CASSQAGTANTEAFF. CDR3 coding DNA: TGTGCCAGCAGCCAAGCAGGGACAGCGAACACTGAAGCTTTCTTT.

This chain joins TRBV20-1 and TRBJ2-1; 8 positions match TRBD1. Germline trimming cut 2 bases from V and 8 bases from J; bases unmatched to any gene: 14. This CDR3 region has 16 residues. Germline V gene lookup returns CDR1 DFQATT and CDR2 SNEGSKA (reference sequence). The CDR3, as DNA: TGCAGTGCTAGACCCTCCGGGACAGGCCGGGGCGATGAGCAGTTCTTC. It encodes CSARPSGTGRGDEQFF.

The V call is TRBV20-1, the J call TRBJ2-3; 10 nucleotides match TRBD2. CDR1 and CDR2 (germline): DFQATT, SNEGSKA (reference sequence). V shed 4 bases, J shed 2 bases, and the junction held 15 bases outside the gene matches. This CDR3 comprises 18 residues. CDR3 in amino acids: CSATGKREGPRLTDTQYF. CDR3 nucleotides: TGCAGTGCTACGGGGAAGCGGGAGGGCCCTCGTCTCACAGATACGCAGTATTTT.

This clonotype came up many times. V gene TRBV6-1 combines with J gene TRBJ2-1; TRBD1 agrees at 8 bases. The CDR3 totals 15 residues. CDR1 and CDR2 from the germline V gene are MNHNS and SASEGT. The V gene end was trimmed by 5 bases and the J gene end by 7 bases; junction bases not matched to a gene: 10. Here the CDR3 DNA reads TGTGCCAGCAGTACGAGACAGGGGAGGAGAAATGAGCAGTTCTTC. Protein product: CASSTRQGRRNEQFF.

This clonotype was seen more than once but under ten times. The chain couples TRBV5-1 to TRBJ2-1, with D perhaps TRBD2 (5 bases). The CDR3 is made up of 14 amino acids. With 0 bases removed from V and 3 bases from J, the gap between germline ends came to 7 bases. Germline CDR1 is SGHRS and CDR2 is YFSETQ. The CDR3 sequence: CASSLVAHYNEQFF. CDR3 DNA sequence: TGCGCCAGCAGCTTGGTAGCGCACTACAATGAGCAGTTCTTC.

A few counts support this clonotype. The V gene is TRBV7-3, the J gene TRBJ1-1; TRBD1 matches at 7 bases. Germline trimming cut 5 bases from V and 2 bases from J; bases unmatched to any gene: 5. Per germline, CDR1 SGHTA and CDR2 FQGTGA. The CDR3 sequence is 14 residues long. CDR3 coding DNA: TGTGCCAGCAGCGCTCGGACAGGAAACACTGAAGCTTTCTTT. This translates into CASSARTGNTEAFF. The full variable domain, rest sourced from reference TRBV7-3 and TRBJ1-1, is GAGVSQTPSNKVTEKGKYVELRCDPISGHTALYWYRQSLGQGPEFLIYFQGTGAADDSGLPNDRFFAVRPEGSVSTLKIQRTERGDSAVYLCASSARTGNTEAFFGQGTRLTVV.

This clonotype has more than one count but fewer than ten. The chain joins TRBV7-2 to TRBJ2-7; 13 bases align to TRBD2. CDR1 is SGHTA, CDR2 FQGNSA, per germline. With V trimmed by 5 bases and J by 1 base, 8 bases remained unmatched. This CDR3 is built from 17 residues. The CDR3, as DNA: TGTGCCAGCAGCCACCGACTAGCGGGAGGACTTTCCTACGAGCAGTACTTC. Amino acids: CASSHRLAGGLSYEQYF.

This sequence joins TRBV20-1 and TRBJ1-6; no firm D call. There are 14 residues in the CDR3. V was trimmed by 1 base and J by 6 bases, leaving 10 bases between them. Germline V gives CDR1 DFQATT, CDR2 SNEGSKA (reference sequence). The CDR3 DNA reads as TGCAGTGCTAGAGCTCGCAGCGCTAATTCACCCCTCCACTTT. Translating gives CSARARSANSPLHF.

Many counts were recorded for this clonotype. The V and J genes are TRBV5-1 and TRBJ2-1; tentatively, D is TRBD1 or TRBD2 (5 bases each). Germline V CDR1 and CDR2: SGHRS, YFSETQ. V lost 6 bases, J lost 10 bases, and 17 bases lay in between. CDR3 length equals 13 residues. CDR3 loop: CASTSGPSQEQFF. The CDR3 DNA reads as TGCGCCAGCACCTCGGGACCCAGTCAGGAGCAGTTCTTC.